This entry lists 25 T cell receptor beta chains sequenced from one sample in a study of neoadjuvant anti-PD-1 for oral cavity cancer. Sequencing used immunoSEQ multiplex PCR; TCRdb keeps in-frame clones, though not all of them. The sample comprises almost 7,000 clones, about 76% of which are singletons, and roughly 2.6% rests with the top ten. Sequenced here: PBMCs, sampled before nivolumab (anti-PD-1) treatment. The receptors shown here come from a person between 40 and 80 years old with oral cavity squamous cell carcinoma.

The V gene is TRBV30, the J gene TRBJ2-5, with a possible D match to TRBD1 (6 bases). V was cut by 1 base and J by 5 bases, with 11 bases left in between. Germline lookup yields CDR1 GTSNPN and CDR2 SVGIG (reference sequence). This CDR3 has 13 residues. The CDR3 spells CAWSATGQETQYF. The CDR3 nucleotides read TGTGCCTGGAGTGCCACAGGGCAGGAGACCCAGTACTTC.

Turning to this clone: The sample holds other DNA sequences that translate to the same CDR3. The chain links TRBV27 to TRBJ1-2, with D maybe TRBD1 (5 bases). From germline, CDR1 is MNHEY and CDR2 SMNVEV (reference sequence). The CDR3 is 15 residues long. V lost 6 bases to trimming and J lost 7 bases, with 21 bases between them. The CDR3 DNA reads as TGTGCCAGCAGCTCCCTCGTTGGGGGGGACGGTGGCTACACCTTC. Translated: CASSSLVGGDGGYTF.

The chain is built from TRBV30 and TRBJ2-2; 9 bases line up with TRBD1. After removal of 2 bases from V and 5 bases from J, the junction contained 6 bases not matched to a gene. CDR3 length: 15 residues. Germline CDR1 GTSNPN, CDR2 SVGIG (reference sequence). Here the CDR3 DNA reads TGTGCCTGGAGTACCGGGACAGGGATAACCGGGGAGCTGTTTTTT. Its translation: CAWSTGTGITGELFF. Full variable domain (rest looked up from reference TRBV30 and TRBJ2-2): SQTIHQWPATLVQPVGSPLSLECTVEGTSNPNLYWYRQAAGRGLQLLFYSVGIGQISSEVPQNLSASRPQDRQFILSSKKLLLSDSGFYLCAWSTGTGITGELFFGEGSRLTVL.

This clone was observed a handful of times. The chain combines TRBV29-1 with TRBJ1-1; D unresolved. Trimming pared 6 bases from V and 3 bases from J, leaving 17 bases between. The length of the CDR3 is 14 residues. Germline CDR1 is SQVTM and CDR2 is ANQGSEA. The CDR3 here is CSVAGSVSYTEAFF. CDR3 nucleotide sequence: TGCAGCGTCGCTGGTTCGGTCAGTTACACTGAAGCTTTCTTT.

The rearrangement uses TRBV2 and TRBJ2-3; TRBD1 matches at 7 bases. From germline, CDR1 is SNHLY and CDR2 FYNNEI. This CDR3 spans 13 amino acids. Trimming at V came to 8 bases and at J to 2 bases, leaving 4 bases not matched to a gene. This chain's CDR3 is CASLDRATDTQYF. CDR3 bases: TGTGCCAGCCTCGACAGGGCCACAGATACGCAGTATTTT.

V and J are TRBV19 and TRBJ2-3; 8 bases agree with TRBD1. The CDR3 has 14 amino acids. Germline CDR1 LNHDA, CDR2 SQIVND (reference sequence). V dropped 6 bases and J dropped 4; count of bases not matched to a gene: 6. CDR3 bases: TGTGCCAGTAGAGTACAGGGGGAGGCAGATACGCAGTATTTT. Translating it yields CASRVQGEADTQYF.

The V and J genes are TRBV4-3 and TRBJ2-7; D not certain. V was pared by 1 base and J by 3 bases, with 10 bases between. The CDR3 is made up of 14 amino acids. Germline V gives CDR1 LGHNA, CDR2 YSLEER. DNA for the CDR3: TGCGCCAGCAGCCAAGGGGCGGTAGGCTACGAGCAGTACTTC. Amino acids: CASSQGAVGYEQYF.

The chain links TRBV28 to TRBJ1-2; D gene unclear. The ends were cut back, 7 bases at V and 3 bases at J, with 12 bases in the middle. The CDR3 covers 13 residues. Germline loops: CDR1 MDHEN, CDR2 SYDVKM. Here the CDR3 reads CASTLRRDYGYTF. For the CDR3, the DNA is TGTGCCAGCACACTTCGTAGGGACTATGGCTACACCTTC.

V is TRBV7-2 and J is TRBJ2-7; D tentatively reads TRBD1 or TRBD2 (6 bases each). The CDR3 totals 14 residues. CDR1 and CDR2 (germline): SGHTA, FQGNSA. Trimming removed 5 bases at V and 4 bases at J, with 15 bases between. The CDR3 is CASSRIQGRYEQYF. CDR3 DNA sequence: TGTGCCAGCAGCAGAATCCAGGGGAGGTACGAGCAGTACTTC.

The chain has TRBV5-4 and TRBJ2-5; 7 positions match TRBD1. The end of the DNA is better explained by TRBJ2-7, so the J call may be wrong. Germline values: CDR1 SGHNT, CDR2 YYREEE (reference sequence). This CDR3 spans 14 amino acids. The CDR3 reads CASSLDRGTYEQYF. The CDR3 DNA is TGTGCCAGCAGCTTGGACAGGGGCACCTACGAGCAGTACTTC.

The J gene is TRBJ2-2, the V gene TRBV7-9; D is uncertain. Germline V lookup: CDR1 SEHNR, CDR2 FQNEAQ (reference sequence). This CDR3 has 15 amino acids. Trimming took 3 bases from V and 0 from J, leaving 8 bases between them. CDR3 protein: CASSFSLANTGELFF. The CDR3 DNA follows: TGTGCCAGCAGCTTCTCTCTCGCGAACACCGGGGAGCTGTTTTTT.

This chain uses TRBV7-9 with TRBJ2-1; 9 nucleotides line up with TRBD1. This CDR3 contains 18 residues. Per germline, CDR1 SEHNR and CDR2 FQNEAQ (reference sequence). Losses at the gene ends were 1 base for V and 4 bases for J; bases not matched to a gene: 11. CDR3 residues: CASSLGGQGFLFYNEQFF. CDR3 coding DNA: TGTGCCAGCAGCTTAGGGGGACAGGGTTTTCTCTTTTACAATGAGCAGTTCTTC.

The chain couples TRBV5-5 to TRBJ2-1; TRBD2 agrees at 11 bases. CDR3 length: 17 amino acids. The germline gives CDR1 SGHKS, CDR2 YYEKEE (reference sequence). Unmatched junction bases numbered 8, after V lost 4 bases and J lost 2 bases. As DNA, the CDR3 is TGTGCCAGCAGCCCCAGACTAGCGGGACCTACCTACAATGAGCAGTTCTTC. This sequence encodes CASSPRLAGPTYNEQFF.

This chain uses TRBV4-3 with TRBJ2-3; 9 bases line up with TRBD1. Germline CDR1 is LGHNA and CDR2 is YSLEER. The CDR3 consists of 17 residues. The V gene end was trimmed by 1 base and the J gene end by 2 bases; junction bases not matched to a gene: 7. The CDR3 DNA is TGCGCCAGCAGCCAAGTTGGGGACAGGGCCTTCACAGATACGCAGTATTTT. Protein product: CASSQVGDRAFTDTQYF.

V is TRBV7-9 and J is TRBJ2-5; 8 bases fit TRBD1. CDR1 and CDR2 from the germline V gene are SEHNR and FQNEAQ (reference sequence). The ends lost 3 bases at V and 5 bases at J; junction bases unmatched: 8. This CDR3 has 15 residues. The CDR3 nucleotides are TGTGCCAGCAGCTTCCGCCAGGGGGCTCGGGAGACCCAGTACTTC. It yields the protein CASSFRQGARETQYF.

The chain uses TRBV19 and TRBJ2-1, with D hard to call. Germline-derived CDR1 and CDR2 are LNHDA and SQIVND (reference sequence). This CDR3 contains 13 residues. Trimming took off 5 bases at V and 4 bases at J, with 9 bases between the two ends. The CDR3 region is CASSSFRYNEQFF. Written as DNA, the CDR3 is TGTGCCAGTAGTTCGTTCCGTTACAATGAGCAGTTCTTC.

The chain joins TRBV5-1 to TRBJ1-4; D may be TRBD1 (6 bases). The germline CDR1 and CDR2 sequences are SGHRS and YFSETQ. The CDR3 loop spans 17 amino acids. Trimming took 1 base from V and 0 from J, leaving 13 bases between them. The CDR3 sequence: CASSLTGKLATNEKLFF. In DNA, the CDR3 is TGCGCCAGCAGCTTGACAGGGAAACTAGCAACTAATGAAAAACTGTTTTTT.

This rearrangement joins TRBV6-6 to TRBJ1-5; maybe TRBD1 (5 bases). The V gene lost 2 bases and the J gene lost 2 bases, with 13 bases spanning the gap. The CDR3 runs 16 residues. Germline V gives CDR1 MNHNY, CDR2 SVGAGI (reference sequence). The CDR3 nucleotides read TGTGCCAGCAGTTACACCGGGGGGGGTGGCAATCAGCCCCAGCATTTT. It encodes CASSYTGGGGNQPQHF.

J is TRBJ1-2 and V is TRBV4-2, with a possible D match to TRBD1 (5 bases). The CDR3 has 16 residues. Trimming took off 0 bases at V and 5 bases at J, with 16 bases between the two ends. Looked up from germline, CDR1 is LGHNA and CDR2 is YNFKEQ. The chain's CDR3 is CASSQETGGRSYGYTF. In DNA form, the CDR3 reads TGTGCCAGCAGCCAAGAAACAGGAGGGAGATCTTATGGCTACACCTTC.

This rearrangement joins TRBV7-2 to TRBJ1-6, with unresolved D. The V gene's germline CDR1 is SGHTA and CDR2 FQGNSA. The CDR3 totals 14 residues. The germline V and J ends were trimmed by 2 bases and 5 bases, with 7 bases remaining between them. The CDR3 DNA is TGTGCCAGCAGCTTACAGGTCAATAATTCACCCCTCCACTTT. Translating gives CASSLQVNNSPLHF.

This chain connects TRBV19 to TRBJ2-7; D not resolved. V shed 6 bases and J shed 0 bases, with 12 bases lying between them. CDR3 size: 14 residues. The germline gives CDR1 LNHDA, CDR2 SQIVND (reference sequence). The CDR3 protein is CASRFRESSYEQYF. CDR3 in DNA: TGTGCCAGTAGGTTCCGAGAGAGCTCCTACGAGCAGTACTTC.

The gene calls are TRBV6-5 and TRBJ1-1, with D maybe TRBD1 (5 bases). CDR3 length equals 14 residues. Germline assignment: CDR1 MNHEY and CDR2 SVGAGI. With 5 bases removed from V and 6 bases from J, the gap between germline ends came to 16 bases. CDR3 sequence (DNA): TGTGCCAGCAGTAGGGGAGGGGAACTCCCTGAAGCTTTCTTT. Its protein product is CASSRGGELPEAFF.

The chain combines TRBV19 with TRBJ1-2; tentatively, D is TRBD1 (5 bases). The ends were cut back, 4 bases at V and 7 bases at J, with 13 bases in the middle. The CDR3 contains 13 residues. Germline V gene data show CDR1 as LNHDA and CDR2 as SQIVND (reference sequence). The CDR3 protein is CASSTEGLGGYTF. CDR3 in DNA: TGTGCCAGTAGTACCGAGGGGCTTGGTGGCTACACCTTC.

The J gene is TRBJ2-4, the V gene TRBV2; 11 nucleotides align to TRBD2. Germline-derived CDR1 and CDR2 are SNHLY and FYNNEI. The CDR3 loop spans 15 amino acids. With 6 bases clipped from V and 3 bases from J, the junction kept 4 bases outside the gene matches. The CDR3 spells CASSPGLAVKNIQYF. In DNA, the CDR3 is TGTGCCAGCAGCCCGGGACTAGCGGTCAAAAACATTCAGTACTTC.

The genes are TRBV19 and TRBJ1-5; 9 nucleotides match TRBD1. Germline CDR1 is LNHDA and CDR2 is SQIVND (reference sequence). The CDR3 is 14 residues long. Germline trimming cut 5 bases from V and 5 bases from J; bases unmatched to any gene: 4. CDR3 sequence: CASSSTGGYQPQHF. CDR3 in DNA: TGTGCCAGTAGTTCCACAGGGGGCTATCAGCCCCAGCATTTT.